This entry lists 20 T cell receptor beta chains sequenced from one sample in a study of T cells after posttransplantation cyclophosphamide. This table comes from immunoSEQ multiplex PCR, and its TCRdb copy is limited to in-frame clones, with some not included. The sample records roughly 5,000 clones, 82% being singletons. Treatment was busulfan-fludarabine conditioning, a marrow graft, and cyclophosphamide on days +3 and +4. The source material was CD4+ T cells sorted from blood, sampled roughly 350 days after allogeneic stem cell transplant with posttransplant cyclophosphamide. The receptors derive from a male patient between 50 and 60 years old who received an allogeneic stem cell transplant from a related donor and was CMV-positive. Some T cells here may be from the graft donor.

The chain links TRBV5-6 to TRBJ1-1; a weak D match, TRBD1 (6 bases). The germline gives CDR1 SGHDT, CDR2 YYEEEE. CDR3 length: 16 amino acids. Trimming cost V 4 bases and J 0 bases, with 16 bases left between them. The CDR3 region is CASSPILTGMNTEAFF. CDR3 sequence (DNA): TGTGCCAGCAGCCCGATATTGACAGGTATGAACACTGAAGCTTTCTTT.

The chain employs TRBV11-2 and TRBJ2-1; 10 bases fit TRBD2. V shed 1 base, J shed 1 base, and the junction held 10 bases outside the gene matches. Germline V lookup: CDR1 SGHAT, CDR2 FQNNGV. CDR3 size: 19 residues. The CDR3 bases are TGTGCCAGCAGCTTAGGGAGGAAAATAGCGGGGGGTTCCTACAATGAGCAGTTCTTC. This sequence encodes CASSLGRKIAGGSYNEQFF.

This clone was found a few times. The chain joins TRBV5-1 to TRBJ2-7; TRBD2 is a possible D gene (5 bases). CDR3 length: 13 amino acids. CDR1 is SGHRS and CDR2 is YFSETQ in the germline V gene. Trimming shortened V by 1 base and J by 3 bases, and 8 bases separated the two germline ends. In DNA form, the CDR3 reads TGCGCCAGCAGCTTGTCCGGGAACTACGAGCAGTACTTC. It translates to CASSLSGNYEQYF.

The chain couples TRBV6-1 to TRBJ1-5; unclear D gene. V was cut by 4 bases and J by 0 bases, with 4 bases left in between. CDR1 and CDR2 (germline): MNHNS, SASEGT. The CDR3 totals 13 residues. The CDR3 region is CASSGYSNQPQHF. The CDR3 DNA reads as TGTGCCAGCAGTGGTTATAGCAATCAGCCCCAGCATTTT.

A note on this clone: The sample contains more than one DNA sequence encoding this CDR3. The chain uses TRBV6-6 and TRBJ1-4; 9 nucleotides match TRBD1. Germline V gene lookup returns CDR1 MNHNY and CDR2 SVGAGI (reference sequence). With 5 bases clipped from V and 2 bases from J, the junction kept 3 bases outside the gene matches. The CDR3 spans 15 residues. CDR3 protein: CASSPTGGTNEKLFF. CDR3 bases: TGTGCCAGCAGTCCTACAGGGGGCACTAATGAAAAACTGTTTTTT.

The rearrangement joins TRBV7-9 to TRBJ2-7; perhaps TRBD1 as D (5 bases). Germline V gene sequence: CDR1 SEHNR, CDR2 FQNEAQ (reference sequence). V was pared by 5 bases and J by 8 bases, with 19 bases between. The CDR3 is 14 residues long. In DNA form, the CDR3 reads TGTGCCAGCAGCCCCGACAGCTGGGTCCACAAGCAGTACTTC. Translating gives CASSPDSWVHKQYF.

There are a few counts of this clone. This chain connects TRBV28 to TRBJ1-2, with a possible D match to TRBD1 (6 bases). CDR3 length: 14 amino acids. Germline V gene data show CDR1 as MDHEN and CDR2 as SYDVKM. Trimming took 7 bases from V and 6 from J, leaving 18 bases between them. In nucleotides, the CDR3 is TGTGCCAGCACTTCCGCAGGGGTTTATAATGGCTACACCTTC. Translating it yields CASTSAGVYNGYTF.

The CDR3 DNA reads as TGTGCCAGTAGTATTACAGGACAGGGGCCGTCCGGAGATACGCAGTATTTT. Residues: CASSITGQGPSGDTQYF. V gene TRBV19 combines with J gene TRBJ2-3, with 9 bases fitting TRBD1. This CDR3 is 17 amino acids long. Germline assignment: CDR1 LNHDA and CDR2 SQIVND (reference sequence). Trimming removed 3 bases from V and 5 bases from J; junction bases left unmatched: 12.

V is TRBV4-1 and J is TRBJ1-5; perhaps TRBD1 as D (5 bases). The germline V and J ends were trimmed by 0 bases and 5 bases, with 11 bases remaining between them. The germline V gene has CDR1 MGHRA and CDR2 YSYEKL. The CDR3 extends over 15 amino acids. CDR3 DNA: TGCGCCAGCAGCCAAGACACCGACAGATATCAGCCCCAGCATTTT. It codes for CASSQDTDRYQPQHF.

This chain uses TRBV5-1 with TRBJ2-2; weak D call: TRBD1 (5 bases). The CDR3 is made up of 16 amino acids. Germline lookup yields CDR1 SGHRS and CDR2 YFSETQ. The germline V and J ends were trimmed by 0 bases and 5 bases, with 14 bases remaining between them. CDR3 protein: CASSLARQLETGELFF. The DNA of the CDR3 is TGCGCCAGCAGCTTGGCTCGACAGCTAGAAACCGGGGAGCTGTTTTTT.

J is TRBJ2-7 and V is TRBV5-8, with D tentatively TRBD2 (5 bases). Germline CDR1 SGHTS, CDR2 YDEGEE. V dropped 0 bases and J dropped 0 bases, with 7 bases sitting between them. This CDR3 contains 14 residues. The DNA for the CDR3 is TGTGCCAGCAGCTTGGCGAGCGGCTCCTACGAGCAGTACTTC. Amino acids: CASSLASGSYEQYF. The whole variable domain, filled in from reference TRBV5-8 and TRBJ2-7, reads EAGVTQSPTHLIKTRGQQATLRCSPISGHTSVYWYQQALGLGLQFLLWYDEGEERNRGNFPPRFSGRQFPNYSSELNVNALELEDSALYLCASSLASGSYEQYFGPGTRLTVT.

Of note for this clone: Its ends do not fully match the called genes, so a read error is possible. The CDR3 spells CASSPGTGRWTQYF. Here the CDR3 DNA reads TGTGCTAGCAGCCCCGGGACAGGGCGTTGGACGCAGTATTTT. This chain joins TRBV7-7 and TRBJ2-3, with 9 bases aligning to TRBD1. The CDR3 runs 14 residues. CDR1 is SSHAT, CDR2 FNYEAQ, per germline (reference sequence).

The chain recombines TRBV6-5 with TRBJ1-1, with a tentative D call TRBD1 (6 bases). V lost 6 bases and J lost 1, with 15 bases in between. The V gene's germline CDR1 is MNHEY and CDR2 SVGAGI. This CDR3 contains 15 residues. This CDR3 is CASRPTGTTNTEAFF. The CDR3 nucleotides read TGTGCCAGCAGACCCACCGGGACAACGAACACTGAAGCTTTCTTT.

This clone has just one count. This rearrangement joins TRBV5-1 to TRBJ1-3; 7 bases map to TRBD1. V lost 4 bases and J lost 0; bases outside the gene matches: 13. The CDR3 consists of 18 residues. The germline V gene has CDR1 SGHRS and CDR2 YFSETQ. The CDR3 nucleotides are TGCGCCAGCAGCGTGGGACAGATAAGCACCACCTCTGGAAACACCATATATTTT. This encodes CASSVGQISTTSGNTIYF.

V gene TRBV5-8 combines with J gene TRBJ1-5; maybe TRBD1 (5 bases). The germline gives CDR1 SGHTS, CDR2 YDEGEE. Trimming stripped 2 bases from V and 4 bases from J, with 7 bases between. The CDR3 sequence is 13 residues long. The DNA for the CDR3 is TGTGCCAGCAGCTTAACAGGTAATCAGCCCCAGCATTTT. Translation gives CASSLTGNQPQHF.

This chain uses TRBV7-6 with TRBJ2-7; D call uncertain. V was cut by 0 bases and J by 5 bases, with 14 bases left in between. The germline gives CDR1 SGHVS, CDR2 FNYEAQ. The CDR3 is made up of 15 amino acids. CDR3 nucleotides: TGTGCCAGCAGCTTAGCGTCAGGTAGGAACGACGAGCAGTACTTC. It codes for CASSLASGRNDEQYF.

The J gene is TRBJ2-1, the V gene TRBV4-1; the match to TRBD2 covers 7 bases. From germline, CDR1 is MGHRA and CDR2 YSYEKL. The CDR3 spans 16 residues. V shed 1 base and J 4 bases; nucleotides not matched to a gene: 7. The CDR3 nucleotides read TGCGCCAGCAGCCAAGGGGCCGGGACTAAGTACAATGAGCAGTTCTTC. Amino acids: CASSQGAGTKYNEQFF.

This clone occurred a few times. J is TRBJ2-3 and V is TRBV11-3; 11 nucleotides align to TRBD1. The germline V gene encodes CDR1 SGHNT and CDR2 YENEEA. The CDR3 has 17 residues. Trimming took 0 bases from V and 5 from J; bases not matched to a gene: 7. CDR3 in amino acids: CASSLEIWGQGEDTQYF. The DNA of the CDR3 is TGTGCCAGCAGCTTAGAAATCTGGGGACAGGGGGAAGATACGCAGTATTTT.

This sequence joins TRBV19 and TRBJ2-3; TRBD2 aligns across 12 bases. Germline CDR1 LNHDA, CDR2 SQIVND (reference sequence). CDR3 length: 18 residues. V trimming: 3 bases; J trimming: 5 bases; junction bases outside the gene matches: 12. CDR3 region: CASSIGAKTSGRVDTQYF. The CDR3 region has the DNA TGTGCCAGTAGTATCGGGGCAAAGACTAGCGGGAGAGTAGATACGCAGTATTTT.

This chain's CDR3 is CASTAGGPYNEQFF. In DNA form, the CDR3 reads TGCGCCAGCACAGCGGGGGGGCCATACAATGAGCAGTTCTTC. The chain recombines TRBV5-1 with TRBJ2-1, with 10 bases identical to TRBD2. CDR3 length: 14 residues. V shed 6 bases and J 4 bases; nucleotides not matched to a gene: 4. Germline CDR1 and CDR2: SGHRS and YFSETQ.